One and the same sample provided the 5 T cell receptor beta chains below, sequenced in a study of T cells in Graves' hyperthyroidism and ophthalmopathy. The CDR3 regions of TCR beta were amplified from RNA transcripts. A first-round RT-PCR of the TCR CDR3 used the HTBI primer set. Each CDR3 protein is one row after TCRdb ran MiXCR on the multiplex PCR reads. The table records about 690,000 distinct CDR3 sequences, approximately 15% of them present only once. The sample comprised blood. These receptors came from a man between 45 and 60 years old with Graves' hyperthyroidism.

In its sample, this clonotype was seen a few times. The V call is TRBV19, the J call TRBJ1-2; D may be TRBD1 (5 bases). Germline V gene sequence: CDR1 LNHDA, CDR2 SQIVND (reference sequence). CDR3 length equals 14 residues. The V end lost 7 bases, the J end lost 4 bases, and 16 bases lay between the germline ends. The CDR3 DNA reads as TGTGCCAGTACTCTTACCGGGACTAGCTATGGCTACACCTTC. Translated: CASTLTGTSYGYTF.

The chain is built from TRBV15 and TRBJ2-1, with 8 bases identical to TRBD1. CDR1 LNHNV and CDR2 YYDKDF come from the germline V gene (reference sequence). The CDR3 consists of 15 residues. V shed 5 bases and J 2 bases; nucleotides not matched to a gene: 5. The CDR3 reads CATSLRQGPYNEQFF. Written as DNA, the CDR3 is TGTGCCACCAGCTTAAGACAGGGGCCCTACAATGAGCAGTTCTTC.

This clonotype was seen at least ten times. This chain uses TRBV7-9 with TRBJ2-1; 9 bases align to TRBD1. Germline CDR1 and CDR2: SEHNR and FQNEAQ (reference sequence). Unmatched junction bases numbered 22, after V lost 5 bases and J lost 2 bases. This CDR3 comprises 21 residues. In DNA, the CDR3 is TGTGCCAGCAGCCTGCAGCTTAGAAGAACGGGACAGGGCCTCACCTACAATGAGCAGTTCTTC. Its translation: CASSLQLRRTGQGLTYNEQFF. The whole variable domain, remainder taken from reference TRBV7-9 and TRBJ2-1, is DTGVSQNPRHKITKRGQNVTFRCDPISEHNRLYWYRQTLGQGPEFLTYFQNEAQLEKSRLLSDRFSAERPKGSFSTLEIQRTEQGDSAMYLCASSLQLRRTGQGLTYNEQFFGPGTRLTVL.

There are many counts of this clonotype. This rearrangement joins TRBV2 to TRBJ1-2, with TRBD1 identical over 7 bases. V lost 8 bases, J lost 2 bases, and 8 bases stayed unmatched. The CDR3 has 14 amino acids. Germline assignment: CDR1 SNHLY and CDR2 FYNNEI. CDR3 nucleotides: TGTGCCAGCTCATACAGGGGCTCCAACTATGGCTACACCTTC. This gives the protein CASSYRGSNYGYTF.

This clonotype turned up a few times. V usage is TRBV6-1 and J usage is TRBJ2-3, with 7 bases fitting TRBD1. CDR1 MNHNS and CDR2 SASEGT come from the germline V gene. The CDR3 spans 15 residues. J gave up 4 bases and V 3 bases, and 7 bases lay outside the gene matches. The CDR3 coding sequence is TGTGCCAGCAGTGAGTACTCGACAGGGTCAGATACGCAGTATTTT. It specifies CASSEYSTGSDTQYF.